This TCR beta chain comes out of a study of cytomegalovirus exposure and HLA in healthy donors. In regard to this clone: Its specificity is unknown.

Germline loops: CDR1 LNHDA, CDR2 SQIVND (reference sequence). V lost 8 bases, J lost 0 bases, and 7 bases lay in between. CDR3 length: 13 residues. Use of 60 Vbeta and 13 Jbeta primers characterized the PCR. TCRdb's copy holds only in-frame clones and misses some; the assay was immunoSEQ multiplex PCR. The sample lists 150,000 to 200,000 clones; 65% to 80% were seen once. Broader study findings: An analysis that came later showed most CMV-associated TCR beta chains appearing HLA-restricted.

Sequenced sample: PBMCs. This sequence was found in a woman aged 40-49 years in good health and CMV-seronegative. The V gene is TRBV19, the J gene TRBJ2-2; unclear D gene. CDR3 region: CASSPANTGELFF. The CDR3 DNA sequence: TGTGCCAGTTCTCCAGCGAACACCGGGGAGCTGTTTTTT. The variable domain in full, with the rest retrieved from reference TRBV19 and TRBJ2-2, is DGGITQSPKYLFRKEGQNVTLSCEQNLNHDAMYWYRQDPGQGLRLIYYSQIVNDFQKGDIAEGYSVSREKKESFPLTVTSAQKNPTAFYLCASSPANTGELFFGEGSRLTVL.